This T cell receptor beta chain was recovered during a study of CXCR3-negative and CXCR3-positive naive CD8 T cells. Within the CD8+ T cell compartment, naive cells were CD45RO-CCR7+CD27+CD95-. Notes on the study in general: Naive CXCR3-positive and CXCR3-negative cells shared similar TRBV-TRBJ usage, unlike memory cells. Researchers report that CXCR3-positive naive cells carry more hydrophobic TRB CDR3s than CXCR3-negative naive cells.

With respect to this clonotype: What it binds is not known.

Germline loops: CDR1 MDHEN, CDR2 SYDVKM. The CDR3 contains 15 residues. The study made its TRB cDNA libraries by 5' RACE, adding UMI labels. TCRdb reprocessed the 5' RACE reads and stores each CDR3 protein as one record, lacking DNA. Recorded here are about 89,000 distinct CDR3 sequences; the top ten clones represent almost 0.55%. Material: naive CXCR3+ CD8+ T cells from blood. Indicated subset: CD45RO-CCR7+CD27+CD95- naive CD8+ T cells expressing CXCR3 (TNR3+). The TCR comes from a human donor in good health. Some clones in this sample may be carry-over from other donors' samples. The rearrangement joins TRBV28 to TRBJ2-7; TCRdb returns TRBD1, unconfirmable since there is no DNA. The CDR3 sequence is CASSLGQGPSGEQYF.